These 32 T cell receptor beta chains were sequenced from one sample in a study of T cell repertoires in cytomegalovirus infection. Their antigens remain unidentified. MiXCR, run by TCRdb on the reads, gives a single entry per CDR3 protein. The sample has hundreds of thousands of distinct CDR3 sequences, 30% to 40% seen once; the top ten hold 17%. Sequencing used cultured PBMCs, obtained from culture after CMV antigen stimulation. The receptor set was obtained from a human donor in good health (CMV status not recorded). Some clones in this sample may be carry-over from other donors' samples.

The V gene is TRBV7-6, the J gene TRBJ2-7; no firm D call. The CDR3 is 13 amino acids. Germline CDR1 reads SGHVS; CDR2 reads FNYEAQ. V was pared by 5 bases and J by 3 bases, with 11 bases between. CDR3 protein: CASSGNSLYEQYF. CDR3 nucleotides: TGTGCCAGCAGCGGCAATTCTCTCTACGAGCAGTACTTC.

The chain uses TRBV20-1 and TRBJ2-1, with a tentative D call TRBD1 (6 bases). The germline V gene encodes CDR1 DFQATT and CDR2 SNEGSKA (reference sequence). There are 15 residues in the CDR3. Trimming took off 6 bases at V and 0 bases at J, with 15 bases between the two ends. DNA of the CDR3: TGCAGTGCCAAAAGAGCGGACAGCTCCTACAATGAGCAGTTCTTC. Protein product: CSAKRADSSYNEQFF.

Remarks on this clonotype: A much larger clone lies one base from this, so it may be a read error. The chain's CDR3 is CASSPMWETQYF. The CDR3 DNA sequence: TGTGCCAGCAGCCCAATGTGGGAGACCCAGTACTTC. This chain connects TRBV7-2 to TRBJ2-5; no firm D call. CDR1 and CDR2 (germline): SGHTA, FQGNSA. This CDR3 is built from 12 residues. Trimming left V 5 bases short and J 5 bases short, with 9 bases between.

This clonotype was seen a few times. The chain recombines TRBV6-5 with TRBJ1-2, with 9 bases identical to TRBD1. The CDR3 is 16 residues long. The germline gives CDR1 MNHEY, CDR2 SVGAGI. V was clipped by 5 bases and J by 0 bases; unmatched bases: 7. The CDR3 DNA follows: TGTGCCAGCAGTCGACAGGGGGGGGGTTCTAACTATGGCTACACCTTC. It specifies CASSRQGGGSNYGYTF.

This clonotype was seen a handful of times. The chain recombines TRBV5-4 with TRBJ2-6, with 13 nucleotides matching TRBD2. Per germline, CDR1 SGHNT and CDR2 YYREEE (reference sequence). The CDR3 has 17 residues. Trimming cost V 4 bases and J 3 bases; bases outside gene matches: 4. The CDR3 sequence: CASSLGLAGVGANVLTF. In DNA form, the CDR3 reads TGTGCCAGCAGCCTCGGACTAGCGGGAGTTGGGGCCAACGTCCTGACTTTC.

Ten or more counts support this clonotype. The chain is built from TRBV7-6 and TRBJ2-3; 10 nucleotides align to TRBD2. From germline, CDR1 is SGHVS and CDR2 FNYEAQ. This CDR3 comprises 18 residues. The J segment lost 0 bases and the V segment lost 2 bases, leaving 8 bases of the junction unmatched. In nucleotides, the CDR3 is TGTGCCAGCAGCTTACGGACTAGCGGATCGACTAGCACAGATACGCAGTATTTT. Amino acids: CASSLRTSGSTSTDTQYF.

The chain combines TRBV7-2 with TRBJ1-1; D possibly corresponds to TRBD1 (5 bases). Between the trimmed V and J ends, which lost 5 bases and 11 bases, there was a span of 15 bases. The CDR3 covers 12 residues. The V gene's germline CDR1 is SGHTA and CDR2 FQGNSA. This CDR3 is CASSPAGGRAFF. The DNA of the CDR3 is TGTGCCAGCAGCCCCGCGGGGGGTCGGGCTTTCTTT.

The J gene is TRBJ2-7, the V gene TRBV27; D might be TRBD1 (6 bases). Germline values: CDR1 MNHEY, CDR2 SMNVEV (reference sequence). The V and J ends lost 5 bases and 0 bases respectively, with 17 bases between them. The CDR3 consists of 16 residues. CDR3 in amino acids: CASSINPGVSSYEQYF. For the CDR3, the DNA is TGTGCCAGCAGTATAAATCCAGGGGTCAGCTCCTACGAGCAGTACTTC.

This clonotype was detected a few times. The rearrangement joins TRBV29-1 to TRBJ1-2; D is possibly TRBD1 (6 bases). The CDR3 is made up of 13 amino acids. Trimming cost V 4 bases and J 7 bases, with 16 bases left between them. Germline CDR1 and CDR2: SQVTM and ANQGSEA. Here the CDR3 DNA reads TGCAGCGTTGCGGACAGTGAAGTATCTGGCTACACCTTC. Amino acids: CSVADSEVSGYTF. Together with reference TRBV29-1 and TRBJ1-2, the CDR3 gives the full variable domain: SAVISQKPSRDICQRGTSLTIQCQVDSQVTMMFWYRQQPGQSLTLIATANQGSEATYESGFVIDKFPISRPNLTFSTLTVSNMSPEDSSIYLCSVADSEVSGYTFGSGTRLTVV.

V gene TRBV6-5 combines with J gene TRBJ2-1, with 9 positions matching TRBD1. CDR1 and CDR2 (germline): MNHEY, SVGAGI. The CDR3 length is 14 residues. The junction had 7 bases not matched to a gene; V was cut back by 6 bases and J by 7 bases. DNA of the CDR3: TGTGCCAGCAGCCGGGGACAGGGTCGGAATGAGCAGTTCTTC. It is translated as CASSRGQGRNEQFF.

This clonotype has more than one count but fewer than ten. V and J are TRBV12-3 or TRBV12-4 and TRBJ2-5; TRBD1 matches at 9 bases. This CDR3 region has 14 residues. V lost 5 bases, J lost 4 bases, and 5 bases stayed unmatched. CDR3 nucleotides: TGTGCCAGCAGTAAGACAGGGGGAGCAGAGACCCAGTACTTC. Encoded protein: CASSKTGGAETQYF.

The chain joins TRBV24-1 to TRBJ1-1; 8 bases are shared with TRBD1. The V gene end was trimmed by 3 bases and the J gene end by 1 base; junction bases not matched to a gene: 15. Germline CDR1 and CDR2: KGHDR and SFDVKD. The CDR3 runs 19 residues. CDR3 DNA: TGTGCCACCAGTGATCTAGACCGTCCAGGGGGCGGTAGGAACACTGAAGCTTTCTTT. This gives the protein CATSDLDRPGGGRNTEAFF.

This clonotype came up a few times. At one boundary the junction diverges from the germline segment, which might be a read error. This chain joins TRBV10-3 and TRBJ1-1; D not certain. Looked up from germline, CDR1 is ENHRY and CDR2 is SYGVKD. The CDR3 has 10 amino acids. The CDR3 nucleotides read TGTGCCATCGGTGAACTTGAAGCTTTCTTT. It yields the protein CAIGELEAFF.

The sample holds many counts of this clonotype. The genes are TRBV7-2 and TRBJ1-2; tentative D call: TRBD1 (6 bases). Germline CDR1 is SGHTA and CDR2 is FQGNSA. V lost 5 bases, J lost 6 bases, and 16 bases lay in between. The CDR3 loop spans 14 amino acids. The CDR3 DNA follows: TGTGCCAGCAGCGCCCTTCAGGGGCGGGATGGCTACACCTTC. Protein product: CASSALQGRDGYTF. The full variable domain, completed using reference TRBV7-2 and TRBJ1-2, is GAGVSQSPSNKVTEKGKDVELRCDPISGHTALYWYRQSLGQGLEFLIYFQGNSAPDKSGLPSDRFSAERTGGSVSTLTIQRTQQEDSAVYLCASSALQGRDGYTFGSGTRLTVV.

In its sample, this clonotype was seen a few times. The chain is built from TRBV19 and TRBJ1-2; D is perhaps TRBD1 (6 bases). Trimming took off 5 bases at V and 0 bases at J, with 13 bases between the two ends. The CDR3 has 15 amino acids. The germline CDR1 and CDR2 sequences are LNHDA and SQIVND (reference sequence). CDR3 sequence reads: CASSLTGSSNYGYTF. CDR3 nucleotide sequence: TGTGCCAGTAGTCTAACAGGGTCCTCTAACTATGGCTACACCTTC.

This sequence joins TRBV7-8 and TRBJ1-5; 7 positions agree with TRBD1. From germline, CDR1 is SGHVS and CDR2 FQNEAQ. The trim removed 3 bases at V and 7 bases at J, leaving 6 bases unmatched. The CDR3 is 14 residues long. The CDR3 here is CASSLTGFPQPQHF. In DNA, the CDR3 is TGTGCCAGCAGCTTGACAGGGTTTCCGCAGCCCCAGCATTTT.

This chain uses TRBV20-1 with TRBJ2-3, with TRBD2 matching 8 bases. The CDR3 runs 14 residues. V was clipped by 0 bases and J by 7 bases; unmatched bases: 6. CDR1 and CDR2 (germline): DFQATT, SNEGSKA (reference sequence). CDR3 loop: CSARDRLALNTQYF. CDR3 DNA sequence: TGCAGTGCTAGAGATCGACTAGCGCTGAATACGCAGTATTTT.

This clonotype occurred a few times. This chain uses TRBV20-1 with TRBJ2-7; 9 bases map to TRBD1. V gave up 1 base and J gave up 3 bases; unmatched junction bases: 4. Germline V gene data show CDR1 as DFQATT and CDR2 as SNEGSKA (reference sequence). The CDR3 runs 14 residues. The CDR3 loop is CSARVQGALYEQYF. The CDR3 DNA sequence: TGCAGTGCTAGAGTACAGGGGGCCCTCTACGAGCAGTACTTC.

Only a few counts were recorded for this clonotype. The chain links TRBV12-3 or TRBV12-4 to TRBJ1-5; D might be TRBD1 (5 bases). The CDR3 totals 15 residues. Between the trimmed V and J ends, which lost 6 bases and 0 bases, there was a span of 12 bases. The CDR3 nucleotides read TGTGCCAGCAGCCCCGGGGCTTTTAGCAATCAGCCCCAGCATTTT. Its protein product is CASSPGAFSNQPQHF.

This clonotype was recorded a few times. The CDR3 DNA reads as TGTGCCAGCACTAAAACAGGGGCGAACACTGAAGCTTTCTTT. As protein: CASTKTGANTEAFF. The chain combines TRBV12-3 or TRBV12-4 with TRBJ1-1, with 7 bases aligning to TRBD1. Trimming at V came to 7 bases and at J to 1 base, leaving 6 bases not matched to a gene. This CDR3 spans 14 amino acids.

This clonotype was seen ten or more times. J is TRBJ2-3 and V is TRBV7-2; D possibly corresponds to TRBD1 (5 bases). Germline lookup yields CDR1 SGHTA and CDR2 FQGNSA. The CDR3 is 14 amino acids. The V and J ends lost 5 bases and 6 bases respectively, with 15 bases between them. CDR3 DNA: TGTGCCAGCAGCCCGCGACAGATGGGGGATACGCAGTATTTT. Its protein product is CASSPRQMGDTQYF.

The V and J genes are TRBV20-1 and TRBJ2-2; 11 nucleotides match TRBD2. V lost 3 bases and J lost 3; bases outside the gene matches: 6. The CDR3 runs 16 residues. In germline, CDR1 is DFQATT, CDR2 SNEGSKA (reference sequence). The CDR3: CSARTSGASYTGELFF. Written as DNA, the CDR3 is TGCAGTGCTAGGACTAGCGGGGCGTCCTACACCGGGGAGCTGTTTTTT.

This clonotype appeared a few times. The chain uses TRBV6-6 and TRBJ2-3, with unresolved D. CDR1 and CDR2 (germline): MNHNY, SVGAGI (reference sequence). V lost 2 bases to trimming and J lost 7 bases, with 10 bases between them. This CDR3 is built from 13 residues. The CDR3, as DNA: TGTGCCAGCAGTTACCGGACCGTCCATACGCAGTATTTT. Translated: CASSYRTVHTQYF.

Only a few counts were recorded for this clonotype. V usage is TRBV6-6 and J usage is TRBJ2-1; unclear D gene. The germline V and J ends were trimmed by 3 bases and 10 bases, with 4 bases remaining between them. This CDR3 is built from 10 residues. Germline V gene lookup returns CDR1 MNHNY and CDR2 SVGAGI (reference sequence). The CDR3 sequence: CASSYGEQFF. CDR3 nucleotides: TGTGCCAGCAGTTATGGAGAGCAGTTCTTC.

The chain couples TRBV7-2 to TRBJ2-1, with a tentative D call TRBD2 (5 bases). This CDR3 is 14 amino acids long. Germline-derived CDR1 and CDR2 are SGHTA and FQGNSA. V gave up 2 bases and J gave up 7 bases, with 12 bases separating them. In DNA, the CDR3 is TGTGCCAGCAGCTTATACGGGGTATGGAATGAGCAGTTCTTC. It yields the protein CASSLYGVWNEQFF.

In this sample, this clonotype turned up a few times. This chain connects TRBV7-2 to TRBJ2-3, with TRBD2 matching over 10 bases. From germline, CDR1 is SGHTA and CDR2 FQGNSA. This CDR3 is built from 16 residues. The V gene end was trimmed by 1 base and the J gene end by 10 bases; junction bases not matched to a gene: 11. The CDR3 spells CASSLGSGRAPSAQYF. DNA of the CDR3: TGTGCCAGCAGCTTAGGGAGCGGGAGGGCCCCCTCTGCGCAGTATTTT.

The chain recombines TRBV4-1 with TRBJ1-2, with 9 nucleotides matching TRBD1. This CDR3 is 15 amino acids long. The ends lost 2 bases at V and 1 base at J; junction bases unmatched: 2. From germline, CDR1 is MGHRA and CDR2 YSYEKL. CDR3 in amino acids: CASSQPGQGNYGYTF. DNA for the CDR3: TGCGCCAGCAGCCAACCGGGACAGGGTAACTATGGCTACACCTTC.

This clonotype was seen a single time. Possible read error: a much larger clone is one base away. This chain joins TRBV7-6 and TRBJ1-2; a possible D gene is TRBD1 (5 bases). From germline, CDR1 is SGHVS and CDR2 FNYEAQ. The CDR3 length is 15 residues. The CDR3 is CASSLSGGETGGFTF. In DNA, the CDR3 is TGTGCCAGCAGCCTCAGCGGGGGGGAGACCGGTGGCTTCACCTTC.

There are a few counts of this clonotype. The CDR3 region is CASSLEFRSGNTIYF. Here the CDR3 DNA reads TGTGCCAGCAGCTTAGAGTTTCGGTCTGGAAACACCATATATTTT. V usage is TRBV7-2 and J usage is TRBJ1-3; the D is unclear. The CDR3 spans 15 residues. The germline V gene has CDR1 SGHTA and CDR2 FQGNSA. Trimming shortened V by 1 base and J by 1 base, and 8 bases separated the two germline ends.

This chain connects TRBV7-6 to TRBJ2-1; D tentatively reads TRBD1 or TRBD2 (5 bases each). Germline V CDR1 and CDR2: SGHVS, FNYEAQ. V lost 5 bases, J lost 6 bases, and 14 bases lay in between. The CDR3 contains 14 residues. Here the CDR3 reads CASSPTGTGNEQFF. CDR3 DNA: TGTGCCAGCAGCCCAACCGGGACCGGCAATGAGCAGTTCTTC.

This clonotype occurred a few times. The chain has TRBV24-1 and TRBJ2-7; D may match TRBD1 or TRBD2 (6 bases each). Germline assignment: CDR1 KGHDR and CDR2 SFDVKD. The CDR3 length is 12 residues. V lost 7 bases and J lost 3, with 9 bases in between. CDR3: CATSEGGYEQYF. As DNA, the CDR3 is TGTGCCACCAGCGAGGGGGGCTACGAGCAGTACTTC.

The V and J genes are TRBV10-3 and TRBJ2-5; possibly TRBD1 or TRBD2 for D (5 bases each). The CDR3 is made up of 15 amino acids. V lost 4 bases and J lost 2, with 14 bases in between. The V gene's germline CDR1 is ENHRY and CDR2 SYGVKD. The CDR3 protein is CAISGTGTQQETQYF. Written as DNA, the CDR3 is TGTGCCATCAGTGGGACCGGGACGCAGCAAGAGACCCAGTACTTC.